Listed below are T cell receptor beta chains from one sample, sequenced in a study of blood T cells in healthy people across ages. MiXCR, run by TCRdb on the 5' RACE reads, gives a single entry per CDR3 protein. The sample carries 780,000 or so distinct CDR3 sequences, approximately 53% recorded once. Source material: blood. These receptors originate from a man aged 40-49 years in good health. Both conserved end residues are part of each CDR3. The order of the fields is CDR3 protein, CDR3 DNA, D gene, V gene, clone size, J gene. D genes are given only for firm matches. Size is omitted from some rows. Given values are once, few, many or a class for expanded clones.

CDR3 protein: CSVGTPTQYF
CDR3 DNA: TGCAGCGTTGGGACACCGACGCAGTATTTT
D gene: -
V gene: TRBV29-1
clone size: few
J gene: TRBJ2-3

CDR3 protein: CASILRSGGFNEQFF
CDR3 DNA: TGTGCCAGCATCCTGCGTAGCGGGGGATTCAATGAGCAGTTCTTC
D gene: TRBD2
V gene: TRBV6-2/TRBV6-3
clone size: -
J gene: TRBJ2-1

CDR3 protein: CAIRGGGRRTEAFF
CDR3 DNA: TGTGCCATCAGGGGTGGGGGCAGGAGGACTGAAGCTTTCTTT
D gene: -
V gene: TRBV10-3
clone size: -
J gene: TRBJ1-1

CDR3 protein: CASSERTGSWSSTEAFF
CDR3 DNA: TGTGCCAGCAGCGAGCGGACAGGGTCTTGGAGTAGCACTGAAGCTTTCTTT
D gene: TRBD1
V gene: TRBV6-1
clone size: few
J gene: TRBJ1-1

CDR3 protein: CASRLASGNADMQYF
CDR3 DNA: TGTGCCAGCAGACTTGCTAGCGGAAACGCAGATATGCAGTATTTT
D gene: TRBD2
V gene: TRBV12-3/TRBV12-4
clone size: -
J gene: TRBJ2-3

CDR3 protein: CSVEDPPGTSGGEETQYF
CDR3 DNA: TGCAGCGTTGAAGACCCTCCCGGGACTAGCGGGGGGGAAGAGACCCAGTACTTC
D gene: TRBD2
V gene: TRBV29-1
clone size: -
J gene: TRBJ2-5

CDR3 protein: CASSLDTADTQYF
CDR3 DNA: TGTGCCAGCAGCTTAGATACTGCAGATACGCAGTATTTT
D gene: -
V gene: TRBV7-9
clone size: -
J gene: TRBJ2-3

CDR3 protein: CASTRSGGQFF
CDR3 DNA: TGTGCCAGCACCCGATCCGGTGGGCAGTTCTTC
D gene: -
V gene: TRBV7-9
clone size: few
J gene: TRBJ2-1

CDR3 protein: CASSYQQGSYEQYF
CDR3 DNA: TGTGCCAGCAGTTACCAACAGGGTTCCTACGAGCAGTACTTC
D gene: -
V gene: TRBV6-6
clone size: few
J gene: TRBJ2-7

CDR3 protein: CASNTASGSGYEQYF
CDR3 DNA: TGTGCCAGCAACACCGCTAGCGGGTCTGGCTACGAGCAGTACTTC
D gene: TRBD2
V gene: TRBV7-2
clone size: -
J gene: TRBJ2-7

CDR3 protein: CASSPPLEETQYF
CDR3 DNA: TGTGCCAGCTCACCACCGTTGGAAGAGACCCAGTACTTC
D gene: -
V gene: TRBV18
clone size: -
J gene: TRBJ2-5

CDR3 protein: CSAVRREGEPYNEQFF
CDR3 DNA: TGCAGCGCTGTAAGGCGGGAGGGTGAACCCTACAATGAGCAGTTCTTC
D gene: TRBD2
V gene: TRBV29-1
clone size: once
J gene: TRBJ2-1

CDR3 protein: CASGSTRGDTQYF
CDR3 DNA: TGCGCCAGCGGAAGCACAAGAGGTGATACGCAGTATTTT
D gene: -
V gene: TRBV5-1
clone size: few
J gene: TRBJ2-3

CDR3 protein: CASSQEVARGSQPQHF
CDR3 DNA: TGCGCCAGCAGCCAAGAGGTCGCCAGGGGGAGTCAGCCCCAGCATTTT
D gene: TRBD1
V gene: TRBV4-3
clone size: -
J gene: TRBJ1-5

CDR3 protein: CASSTKMPGRSLNEQFF
CDR3 DNA: TGTGCCAGCAGTACCAAAATGCCGGGACGGAGTCTCAATGAGCAGTTCTTC
D gene: -
V gene: TRBV27
clone size: many
J gene: TRBJ2-1

CDR3 protein: CASSPSPGLATNEQYF
CDR3 DNA: TGTGCCAGCAGTCCCTCCCCGGGACTAGCGACTAATGAGCAGTACTTC
D gene: TRBD2
V gene: TRBV2
clone size: -
J gene: TRBJ2-7

CDR3 protein: CASSLVGTVTGELFF
CDR3 DNA: TGTGCCAGCAGCTTAGTAGGGACTGTCACCGGGGAGCTGTTTTTT
D gene: -
V gene: TRBV11-2
clone size: -
J gene: TRBJ2-2